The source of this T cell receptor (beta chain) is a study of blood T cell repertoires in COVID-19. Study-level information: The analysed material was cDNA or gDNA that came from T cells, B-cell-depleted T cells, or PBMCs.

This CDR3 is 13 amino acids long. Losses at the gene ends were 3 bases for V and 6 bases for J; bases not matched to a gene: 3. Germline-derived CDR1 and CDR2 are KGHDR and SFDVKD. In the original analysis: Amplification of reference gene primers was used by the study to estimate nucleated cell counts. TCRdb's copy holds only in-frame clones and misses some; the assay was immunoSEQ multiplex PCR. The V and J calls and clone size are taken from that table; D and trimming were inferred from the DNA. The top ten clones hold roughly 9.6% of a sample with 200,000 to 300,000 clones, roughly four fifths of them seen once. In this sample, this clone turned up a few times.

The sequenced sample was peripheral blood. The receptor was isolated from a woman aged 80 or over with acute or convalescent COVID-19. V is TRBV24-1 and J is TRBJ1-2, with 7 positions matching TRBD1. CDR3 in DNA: TGTGCCACCAGTGATGACAGGGCTCATGGCTACACCTTC. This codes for CATSDDRAHGYTF.